The present TCR beta chain was sequenced within a study of CD8 T cells in ankylosing spondylitis. Study outcomes and limitations: Disease-linked clones, CD8+, were relatively rare in peripheral blood. In ankylosing spondylitis blood, a motif of seven to nine highly homologous TCR beta variants appeared characteristic.

In the case of this clonotype: Its matching antigen is unknown.

TCRdb reanalysed the 5' RACE reads using MiXCR and keeps one entry per CDR3 protein. The repertoire has about 750,000 distinct CDR3 sequences, around 19% of them found once; the top ten carry 15% to 20%. The length of the CDR3 is 17 residues. Trimming pared 1 base from V and 3 bases from J, leaving 16 bases between. Germline V gene lookup returns CDR1 SGHKS and CDR2 YYEKEE (reference sequence). The chain carries TRBV5-5 and TRBJ2-2; the D gene could be TRBD1 or TRBD2 (5 bases each). Source material: blood, either unsorted or a sorted T cell fraction (not recorded which). The TCR sequence derives from a male donor with ankylosing spondylitis. CDR3 DNA sequence: TGTGCCAGCAGCTTGTCAGATGCCGGGGCGTACACCGGGGAGCTGTTTTTT. It translates to CASSLSDAGAYTGELFF.